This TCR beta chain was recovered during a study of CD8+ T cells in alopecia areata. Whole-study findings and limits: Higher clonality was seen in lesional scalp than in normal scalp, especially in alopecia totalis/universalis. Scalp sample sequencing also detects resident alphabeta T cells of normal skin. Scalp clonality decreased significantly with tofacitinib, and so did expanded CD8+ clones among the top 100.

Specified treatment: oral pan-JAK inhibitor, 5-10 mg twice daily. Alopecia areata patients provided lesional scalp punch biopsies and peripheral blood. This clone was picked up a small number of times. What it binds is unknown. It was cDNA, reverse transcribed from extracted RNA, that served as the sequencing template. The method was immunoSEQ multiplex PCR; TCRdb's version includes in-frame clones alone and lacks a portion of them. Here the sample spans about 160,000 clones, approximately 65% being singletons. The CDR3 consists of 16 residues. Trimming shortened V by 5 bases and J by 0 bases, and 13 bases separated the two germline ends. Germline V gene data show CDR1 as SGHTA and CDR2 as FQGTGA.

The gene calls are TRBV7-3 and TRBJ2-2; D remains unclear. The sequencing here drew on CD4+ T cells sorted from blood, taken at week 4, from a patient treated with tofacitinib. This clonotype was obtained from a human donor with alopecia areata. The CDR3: CASSAQQLSNTGELFF. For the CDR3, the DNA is TGTGCCAGCAGCGCTCAGCAGCTCTCGAACACCGGGGAGCTGTTTTTT.